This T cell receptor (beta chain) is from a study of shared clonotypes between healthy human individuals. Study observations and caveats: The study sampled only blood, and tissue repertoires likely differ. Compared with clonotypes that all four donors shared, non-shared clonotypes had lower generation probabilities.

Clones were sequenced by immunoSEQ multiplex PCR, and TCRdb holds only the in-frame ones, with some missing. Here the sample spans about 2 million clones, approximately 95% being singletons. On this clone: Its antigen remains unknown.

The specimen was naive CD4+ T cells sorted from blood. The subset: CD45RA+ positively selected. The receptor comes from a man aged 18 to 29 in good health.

The CDR3 spells CAWRGGGPGNTIYF. CDR3 bases: TGTGCCTGGAGAGGAGGTGGACCTGGAAACACCATATATTTT. The V and J genes are TRBV30 and TRBJ1-3; D call uncertain. Deletions cut 3 bases from V and 2 bases from J, with 11 bases between. This CDR3 is built from 14 residues. CDR1 is GTSNPN, CDR2 SVGIG, per germline (reference sequence).